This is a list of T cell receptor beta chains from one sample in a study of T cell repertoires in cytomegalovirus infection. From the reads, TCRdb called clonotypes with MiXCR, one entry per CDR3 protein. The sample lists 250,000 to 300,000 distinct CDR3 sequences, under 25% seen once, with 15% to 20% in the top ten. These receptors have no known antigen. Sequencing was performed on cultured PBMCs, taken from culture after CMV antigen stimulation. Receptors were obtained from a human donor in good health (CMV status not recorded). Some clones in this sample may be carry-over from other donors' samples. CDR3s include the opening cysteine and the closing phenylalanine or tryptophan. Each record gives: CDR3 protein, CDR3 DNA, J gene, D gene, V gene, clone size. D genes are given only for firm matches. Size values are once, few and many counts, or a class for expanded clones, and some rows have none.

cdr3_aa: CASSSRQGRSYTF; cdr3_nt: TGTGCCAGCAGTTCCCGACAGGGGCGCAGCTACACCTTC; j_call: TRBJ1-2; d_call: TRBD1; v_call: TRBV12-3/TRBV12-4; clone_size: -
cdr3_aa: CASSNPGDISGNTIYF; cdr3_nt: TGTGCCAGCAGTAACCCAGGGGACATCTCTGGAAACACCATATATTTT; j_call: TRBJ1-3; d_call: -; v_call: TRBV6-5; clone_size: -
cdr3_aa: CASSYRGATNEKLFF; cdr3_nt: TGTGCCAGCAGTTACAGGGGTGCAACTAATGAAAAACTGTTTTTT; j_call: TRBJ1-4; d_call: -; v_call: TRBV6-6; clone_size: many
cdr3_aa: CASGFPVDGDGYTF; cdr3_nt: TGTGCTAGTGGTTTCCCGGTCGACGGGGATGGCTACACCTTC; j_call: TRBJ1-2; d_call: -; v_call: TRBV12-5; clone_size: -
cdr3_aa: CASSLGGRTALGANVLTF; cdr3_nt: TGTGCCAGCAGTTTAGGCGGTCGGACGGCCTTGGGGGCCAACGTCCTGACTTTC; j_call: TRBJ2-6; d_call: -; v_call: TRBV12-3/TRBV12-4; clone_size: few
cdr3_aa: CASSPLDRMVNTEAFF; cdr3_nt: TGTGCCAGCAGTCCTCTGGACAGAATGGTGAACACTGAAGCTTTCTTT; j_call: TRBJ1-1; d_call: -; v_call: TRBV27; clone_size: few
cdr3_aa: CASRVAGLYEQYF; cdr3_nt: TGTGCCAGCCGGGTAGCGGGACTCTACGAGCAGTACTTC; j_call: TRBJ2-7; d_call: TRBD2; v_call: TRBV12-3/TRBV12-4; clone_size: many
cdr3_aa: CATVLVPGQGSTEAFF; cdr3_nt: TGTGCCACCGTACTAGTCCCGGGACAGGGGAGTACTGAAGCTTTCTTT; j_call: TRBJ1-1; d_call: TRBD1; v_call: TRBV6-2/TRBV6-3; clone_size: -
cdr3_aa: CASSNVRTDSITDTQYF; cdr3_nt: TGTGCCAGCAGCAACGTACGGACGGACTCGATCACAGATACGCAGTATTTT; j_call: TRBJ2-3; d_call: -; v_call: TRBV7-6; clone_size: few
cdr3_aa: CASSIVGTGELFF; cdr3_nt: TGTGCCAGTAGTATAGTGGGCACCGGGGAGCTGTTTTTT; j_call: TRBJ2-2; d_call: -; v_call: TRBV19; clone_size: -
cdr3_aa: CASSPEGGRAYNEQFF; cdr3_nt: TGTGCCAGCAGCCCAGAGGGGGGTCGGGCCTACAATGAGCAGTTCTTC; j_call: TRBJ2-1; d_call: -; v_call: TRBV11-3; clone_size: few
cdr3_aa: CASSVAGGTTDTQYF; cdr3_nt: TGTGCCAGCAGCGTAGCGGGAGGCACCACAGATACGCAGTATTTT; j_call: TRBJ2-3; d_call: TRBD2; v_call: TRBV9; clone_size: -
cdr3_aa: CASRPNIPAETQYF; cdr3_nt: TGTGCCAGCAGGCCTAATATCCCCGCGGAGACCCAGTACTTC; j_call: TRBJ2-5; d_call: -; v_call: TRBV7-9; clone_size: few